This T cell receptor beta chain was identified in a study of T cells in Graves' hyperthyroidism and ophthalmopathy. The diagnostic basis comprised clinical symptoms, serum thyroxine and TRAb, thyroid ultrasound and orbital computed tomography. Study-level findings and limits: Blood also carried most thyroid clonotypes expanded above 0.001. The model foresaw ophthalmopathy a median roughly 6.3 months prior to onset.

The V gene lost 0 bases and the J gene lost 2 bases, with 8 bases spanning the gap. The CDR3 is 15 residues long. Germline values: CDR1 SGHAT, CDR2 FQNNGV. Remarks on this clonotype: No antigen is known for it.

The source material, RNA transcripts, was used to amplify TCR beta CDR3 regions. HTBI primers were employed in a first-round RT-PCR of the TCR CDR3. TCRdb fed the multiplex PCR reads into MiXCR, producing one record per CDR3 protein. The data contain about 500,000 distinct CDR3 sequences, 40% to 55% of them singletons. The sequencing input was peripheral blood or thyroid tissue (not recorded which). The clonotype was recovered from an adult woman with Graves' disease, either hyperthyroidism or ophthalmopathy (not recorded which). The gene calls are TRBV11-2 and TRBJ1-5, with D hard to call. The CDR3 spells CASSLDGRGNQPQHF. As DNA, the CDR3 is TGTGCCAGCAGCTTAGATGGTAGGGGCAATCAGCCCCAGCATTTT.